These 7 T cell receptor beta chains came from one sample sequenced in a study of blood T cell repertoires in COVID-19. Data came from immunoSEQ multiplex PCR; TCRdb stores just in-frame clones and leaves some out. This sample has about 480,000 clones; roughly 91% occur once, and the top ten carry 7.8%. Sequencing was performed on peripheral blood. Every receptor here comes from a woman aged 50 to 65 with COVID-19, enrolled during active disease.

The chain carries TRBV27 and TRBJ1-2; TRBD1 might be the D (6 bases). V was pared by 4 bases and J by 4 bases, with 13 bases between. CDR1 and CDR2 from the germline V gene are MNHEY and SMNVEV (reference sequence). The CDR3 runs 14 residues. The CDR3 region is CASSYRARGYGYTF. CDR3 in DNA: TGTGCCAGCAGTTACAGGGCCCGAGGCTATGGCTACACCTTC.

V is TRBV9 and J is TRBJ2-5; 7 nucleotides match TRBD1. Germline loops: CDR1 SGDLS, CDR2 YYNGEE. The CDR3 is 15 residues long. The V gene end was trimmed by 4 bases and the J gene end by 0 bases; junction bases not matched to a gene: 6. This CDR3 is CASSIGTAYQETQYF. CDR3 coding DNA: TGTGCCAGCAGCATCGGGACAGCCTACCAAGAGACCCAGTACTTC.

The gene calls are TRBV5-1 and TRBJ2-2, with a tentative D call TRBD1 (7 bases). V was shortened by 4 bases and J by 4 bases, with 20 bases between the two germline ends. The length of the CDR3 is 17 residues. Per the germline V gene, CDR1 is SGHRS and CDR2 is YFSETQ. CDR3 amino acids: CASSGQAGTVPTGELFF. The CDR3 bases are TGCGCCAGCAGCGGCCAGGCGGGGACAGTACCCACCGGGGAGCTGTTTTTT. Based on the CDR3 plus reference TRBV5-1 and TRBJ2-2, the full variable domain is KAGVTQTPRYLIKTRGQQVTLSCSPISGHRSVSWYQQTPGQGLQFLFEYFSETQRNKGNFPGRFSGRQFSNSRSEMNVSTLELGDSALYLCASSGQAGTVPTGELFFGEGSRLTVL.

The chain employs TRBV5-1 and TRBJ2-3; D possibly corresponds to TRBD1 (5 bases). V was trimmed by 10 bases and J by 2 bases, leaving 17 bases between them. Germline V gives CDR1 SGHRS, CDR2 YFSETQ. The CDR3 has 14 amino acids. This CDR3 reads CASKVGRLTDTQYF. CDR3 bases: TGCGCCTCAAAGGTGGGGCGCCTCACAGATACGCAGTATTTT. Drawing the rest from reference TRBV5-1 and TRBJ2-3, the complete variable domain is KAGVTQTPRYLIKTRGQQVTLSCSPISGHRSVSWYQQTPGQGLQFLFEYFSETQRNKGNFPGRFSGRQFSNSRSEMNVSTLELGDSALYLCASKVGRLTDTQYFGPGTRLTVL.

The chain joins TRBV28 to TRBJ1-1, with 8 nucleotides matching TRBD1. With V trimmed by 3 bases and J by 4 bases, 10 bases remained unmatched. The CDR3 covers 16 residues. Germline CDR1 MDHEN, CDR2 SYDVKM. CDR3 sequence (DNA): TGTGCCAGCAGTTTTATAGGGCAGGGGGCTCGCACTGAAGCTTTCTTT. Amino acid sequence: CASSFIGQGARTEAFF.

This clone appeared a single time. V and J are TRBV5-1 and TRBJ1-4; no clear D gene. This CDR3 is 14 amino acids long. Trimming left V 4 bases short and J 3 bases short, with 10 bases between. Per the germline V gene, CDR1 is SGHRS and CDR2 is YFSETQ. The CDR3 nucleotides read TGCGCCAGCAGCCCGGAGGAAGCTAATGAAAAACTGTTTTTT. Translation: CASSPEEANEKLFF.

The chain links TRBV11-2 to TRBJ1-2; D unclear. V was pared by 4 bases and J by 1 base, with 7 bases between. Germline V CDR1 and CDR2: SGHAT, FQNNGV. The CDR3 runs 13 residues. CDR3 bases: TGTGCCAGCAGCTCCCTCTTTAACTATGGCTACACCTTC. Its translation: CASSSLFNYGYTF. Filled out from reference TRBV11-2 and TRBJ1-2, the complete variable domain reads EAGVAQSPRYKIIEKRQSVAFWCNPISGHATLYWYQQILGQGPKLLIQFQNNGVVDDSQLPKDRFSAERLKGVDSTLKIQPAKLEDSAVYLCASSSLFNYGYTFGSGTRLTVV.